This passage covers 29 T cell receptor beta chains from one sample sequenced in a study of Tregs in tolerant kidney transplant recipients. The table came from immunoSEQ multiplex PCR; TCRdb's copy has only in-frame clones and leaves some out. This table holds about 240,000 clones, 84% found once. Sequencing was performed on CD4+ T cells from blood. These receptors were taken from a human donor in good health.

The genes are TRBV5-1 and TRBJ2-3; 8 bases match TRBD2. After removal of 4 bases from V and 3 bases from J, the junction contained 4 bases not matched to a gene. Looked up from germline, CDR1 is SGHRS and CDR2 is YFSETQ. The CDR3 sequence is 14 residues long. The CDR3 DNA is TGCGCCAGCAGCCCCGGGACTAGAACAGATACGCAGTATTTT. Protein product: CASSPGTRTDTQYF.

The genes are TRBV10-3 and TRBJ2-3, with D perhaps matching TRBD1 (5 bases). Germline lookup yields CDR1 ENHRY and CDR2 SYGVKD. This CDR3 has 14 residues. The ends were cut back, 4 bases at V and 0 bases at J, with 8 bases in the middle. DNA of the CDR3: TGTGCCATCAGTGCGGACACCAGCACAGATACGCAGTATTTT. Translating gives CAISADTSTDTQYF.

The chain is built from TRBV5-4 and TRBJ2-3, with a weak D call TRBD1 (5 bases). Germline loops: CDR1 SGHNT, CDR2 YYREEE (reference sequence). This CDR3 has 15 residues. Trimming pared 0 bases from V and 5 bases from J, leaving 13 bases between. In DNA form, the CDR3 reads TGTGCCAGCAGCTTGGACAGGTCGAGTATAGATACGCAGTATTTT. Translation: CASSLDRSSIDTQYF.

This chain uses TRBV5-5 with TRBJ2-5; 10 positions match TRBD1. CDR1 and CDR2 (germline): SGHKS, YYEKEE (reference sequence). This CDR3 spans 17 amino acids. J lost 5 bases, V lost 4 bases, and 14 bases had no gene match. CDR3 coding DNA: TGTGCCAGCAGCCAGCTGACAGGGGGCGAAACCGGGGAGACCCAGTACTTC. Its translation is CASSQLTGGETGETQYF.

Written as DNA, the CDR3 is TGCGCCAGCAGCCAAGGGGTAGGGACAGAGGCTGGAAACACCATATATTTT. Residues: CASSQGVGTEAGNTIYF. The chain couples TRBV4-1 to TRBJ1-3; 7 bases match TRBD1. V dropped 1 base and J dropped 2; count of bases not matched to a gene: 8. The CDR3 is 17 residues long. Germline V gives CDR1 MGHRA, CDR2 YSYEKL.

In its sample, this clone was seen once. The rearrangement uses TRBV19 and TRBJ2-5; TRBD1 or TRBD2 may be the D gene (5 bases each). This CDR3 is built from 13 residues. V was clipped by 6 bases and J by 1 base, with 9 bases between them. The germline V gene encodes CDR1 LNHDA and CDR2 SQIVND (reference sequence). In DNA, the CDR3 is TGTGCCAGTAGCAGGGACCCCCAAGAGACCCAGTACTTC. Translated, it gives CASSRDPQETQYF.

This rearrangement joins TRBV4-3 to TRBJ2-7; a possible D gene is TRBD2 (6 bases). Per germline, CDR1 LGHNA and CDR2 YSLEER. This CDR3 contains 16 residues. V lost 0 bases to trimming and J lost 2 bases, with 14 bases between them. CDR3 region: CASSQDPGRGTYEQYF. Here the CDR3 DNA reads TGCGCCAGCAGCCAAGATCCGGGGCGGGGAACCTACGAGCAGTACTTC.

This clone was seen once. The rearrangement links TRBV18 to TRBJ2-2; D perhaps matches TRBD2 (6 bases). The CDR3 length is 16 residues. V was clipped by 0 bases and J by 4 bases, with 12 bases between them. Per the germline V gene, CDR1 is KGHSH and CDR2 is LQKENI. Here the CDR3 reads CASSPPGGGVTGELFF. The DNA for the CDR3 is TGTGCCAGCTCACCACCGGGGGGAGGCGTCACCGGGGAGCTGTTTTTT.

DNA of the CDR3: TGTGCCAGCAGCTTAGCTGCTAGCGGGAAAATGTACGAGCAGTACTTC. Translating gives CASSLAASGKMYEQYF. The chain has TRBV7-2 and TRBJ2-7, with 9 nucleotides matching TRBD2. The V and J ends lost 0 bases and 4 bases, in that order; junction bases with no gene match: 7. CDR1 is SGHTA and CDR2 is FQGNSA in the germline V gene. This CDR3 has 16 amino acids.

This rearrangement joins TRBV27 to TRBJ1-1, with a weak D call TRBD1 (5 bases). CDR3 size: 14 residues. CDR1 is MNHEY and CDR2 is SMNVEV in the germline V gene (reference sequence). V lost 3 bases to trimming and J lost 5 bases, with 13 bases between them. Here the CDR3 reads CASSFQGAQTEAFF. In DNA form, the CDR3 reads TGTGCCAGCAGTTTTCAAGGGGCTCAGACTGAAGCTTTCTTT.

The CDR3 DNA reads as TGTGCCTGGAGTGTACGAGCGGGGAAAGATACGCAGTATTTT. Its translation: CAWSVRAGKDTQYF. V usage is TRBV30 and J usage is TRBJ2-3; 7 nucleotides match TRBD2. With 0 bases clipped from V and 5 bases from J, the junction kept 5 bases outside the gene matches. The CDR3 covers 14 residues. CDR1 is GTSNPN and CDR2 is SVGIG in the germline V gene (reference sequence).

CDR3 region: CASTPRDPVNQPQHF. The DNA for the CDR3 is TGTGCCAGTACTCCTCGGGATCCTGTCAATCAGCCCCAGCATTTT. V gene TRBV19 combines with J gene TRBJ1-5; D gene unclear. The CDR3 consists of 15 residues. CDR1 LNHDA and CDR2 SQIVND come from the germline V gene (reference sequence). The V end was cut by 7 bases, the J end by 3 bases, with 16 bases between.

The rearrangement uses TRBV15 and TRBJ2-7; D remains ambiguous. Trimming cost V 0 bases and J 3 bases, with 9 bases left between them. Germline V gene lookup returns CDR1 LNHNV and CDR2 YYDKDF (reference sequence). The CDR3 length is 14 residues. The CDR3 reads CATSRDPIRYEQYF. For the CDR3, the DNA is TGTGCCACCAGCAGAGATCCGATCCGCTACGAGCAGTACTTC. The full variable domain, with the rest looked up from reference TRBV15 and TRBJ2-7, is DAMVIQNPRYQVTQFGKPVTLSCSQTLNHNVMYWYQQKSSQAPKLLFHYYDKDFNNEADTPDNFQSRRPNTSFCFLDIRSPGLGDTAMYLCATSRDPIRYEQYFGPGTRLTVT.

This CDR3 reads CASSLAGNPGQEQFF. The CDR3 coding sequence is TGTGCCAGCAGCTTAGCCGGTAACCCTGGACAGGAGCAGTTCTTC. This chain links TRBV7-9 with TRBJ2-1, with D perhaps matching TRBD1 (6 bases). The CDR3 consists of 15 residues. Trimming cost V 0 bases and J 10 bases, with 16 bases left between them. CDR1 is SEHNR and CDR2 is FQNEAQ in the germline V gene (reference sequence).

The rearrangement links TRBV5-1 to TRBJ1-2; a possible D gene is TRBD1 (6 bases). The germline V gene encodes CDR1 SGHRS and CDR2 YFSETQ. This CDR3 is 16 amino acids long. The V gene lost 0 bases and the J gene lost 6 bases, with 18 bases spanning the gap. The CDR3 here is CASSLVGDTGSHGYTF. CDR3 nucleotides: TGCGCCAGCAGCTTGGTGGGGGATACAGGGAGCCATGGCTACACCTTC.

The chain has TRBV27 and TRBJ2-7; no clear D. Between the trimmed V and J ends, which lost 5 bases and 3 bases, there was a span of 17 bases. CDR1 is MNHEY and CDR2 is SMNVEV in the germline V gene (reference sequence). CDR3 length: 15 residues. CDR3: CASSAGPLPHYEQYF. The CDR3 DNA reads as TGTGCCAGCAGTGCCGGCCCTCTTCCGCACTACGAGCAGTACTTC.

The chain combines TRBV18 with TRBJ2-5; TRBD1 agrees at 8 bases. With 2 bases clipped from V and 4 bases from J, the junction kept 0 bases outside the gene matches. The CDR3 has 13 residues. The germline V gene encodes CDR1 KGHSH and CDR2 LQKENI. The CDR3 region is CASSPDRGETQYF. The CDR3 coding sequence is TGTGCCAGCTCACCAGACAGGGGAGAGACCCAGTACTTC.

Worth noting for this clone: Different DNA sequences within this sample yield the same CDR3. The CDR3 spells CASSYGQGGTEAFF. The DNA for the CDR3 is TGTGCCAGCAGTTACGGACAGGGAGGCACTGAAGCTTTCTTT. The chain recombines TRBV6-6 with TRBJ1-1; 8 positions agree with TRBD1. CDR1 MNHNY and CDR2 SVGAGI come from the germline V gene (reference sequence). With V trimmed by 2 bases and J by 4 bases, 3 bases remained unmatched. The CDR3 has 14 amino acids.

The chain carries TRBV21-1 and TRBJ1-2. TRBV21-1 is a listed pseudogene. The CDR3 runs 12 residues. CDR3 residues: CASSRTAHGYTF. The CDR3 nucleotides read TGTGCCAGCAGCAGAACGGCCCATGGCTACACCTTC.

The V call is TRBV30, the J call TRBJ2-4, with TRBD2 identical over 7 bases. The length of the CDR3 is 13 residues. Germline V gene sequence: CDR1 GTSNPN, CDR2 SVGIG (reference sequence). Trimming removed 0 bases from V and 6 bases from J; junction bases left unmatched: 2. The CDR3 nucleotides are TGTGCCTGGAGTGTATCTAGCGGAAACATTCAGTACTTC. It translates to CAWSVSSGNIQYF.

The CDR3 spells CASSLAQSYGYTF. The CDR3 DNA sequence: TGCGCCAGCAGCTTGGCACAGTCCTATGGCTACACCTTC. V usage is TRBV5-1 and J usage is TRBJ1-2; D is uncertain. The CDR3 length is 13 residues. V dropped 0 bases and J dropped 4 bases, with 7 bases sitting between them. Germline V gene lookup returns CDR1 SGHRS and CDR2 YFSETQ.

The chain recombines TRBV6-6 with TRBJ1-5, with 8 positions matching TRBD1. The germline V gene has CDR1 MNHNY and CDR2 SVGAGI (reference sequence). The CDR3 extends over 15 amino acids. The J segment lost 6 bases and the V segment lost 5 bases, leaving 9 bases of the junction unmatched. The CDR3 region has the DNA TGTGCCAGCAGTGACGGACAGGGAGGGGGTCAGCCCCAGCATTTT. As protein: CASSDGQGGGQPQHF.

This clone was counted once. The chain couples TRBV28 to TRBJ2-2, with 8 positions matching TRBD1. Per the germline V gene, CDR1 is MDHEN and CDR2 is SYDVKM. V shed 10 bases and J 5 bases; nucleotides not matched to a gene: 12. The CDR3 spans 15 residues. The CDR3 loop reads CAIGRQGARTGELFF. CDR3 bases: TGTGCCATCGGACGGCAGGGGGCCCGTACCGGGGAGCTGTTTTTT.

This clone has just one count. This chain joins TRBV19 and TRBJ2-7; D possibly corresponds to TRBD2 (6 bases). The V gene's germline CDR1 is LNHDA and CDR2 SQIVND (reference sequence). This CDR3 comprises 11 residues. Trimming took 5 bases from V and 10 from J, leaving 12 bases between them. The CDR3 region has the DNA TGTGCCAGTAGTCAGGAGGGCCGACAGTACTTC. Its protein is CASSQEGRQYF.

V gene TRBV6-5 combines with J gene TRBJ1-2; D possibly corresponds to TRBD1 (6 bases). This CDR3 is built from 15 residues. The V end lost 7 bases, the J end lost 0 bases, and 15 bases lay between the germline ends. CDR1 and CDR2 from the germline V gene are MNHEY and SVGAGI. The CDR3 nucleotides are TGTGCCAGCACTACCGGGGGCTCGGCTAACTATGGCTACACCTTC. Translation gives CASTTGGSANYGYTF.

In its sample, this clone was seen a few times. CDR3: CASTGLAGGPNEQYF. DNA of the CDR3: TGTGCCAGCACCGGACTAGCGGGAGGGCCAAACGAGCAGTACTTC. The J gene is TRBJ2-7, the V gene TRBV2; TRBD2 aligns across 15 bases. CDR1 and CDR2 (germline): SNHLY, FYNNEI. V trimming: 7 bases; J trimming: 5 bases; junction bases outside the gene matches: 6. The CDR3 has 15 residues.

This chain links TRBV10-3 with TRBJ2-1, with 12 nucleotides matching TRBD1. V shed 0 bases, J shed 6 bases, and the junction held 3 bases outside the gene matches. The CDR3 contains 16 residues. Germline CDR1 and CDR2: ENHRY and SYGVKD. The CDR3 region is CAISESRDRGLNEQFF. As DNA, the CDR3 is TGTGCCATCAGTGAGTCGAGGGACAGGGGGCTCAATGAGCAGTTCTTC.

In its sample, this clone was seen once. The J gene is TRBJ1-2, the V gene TRBV29-1; D uncertain. Germline V lookup: CDR1 SQVTM, CDR2 ANQGSEA. The CDR3 consists of 11 residues. V shed 2 bases and J shed 4 bases, with 5 bases lying between them. DNA of the CDR3: TGCAGCGTTGAACCAGTCTATGGCTACACCTTC. This codes for CSVEPVYGYTF.

The rearrangement links TRBV5-1 to TRBJ2-7, with D perhaps given as TRBD1 or TRBD2 (5 bases each). The V end lost 4 bases, the J end lost 4 bases, and 18 bases lay between the germline ends. CDR3 size: 15 residues. CDR1 and CDR2 (germline): SGHRS, YFSETQ. CDR3 sequence (DNA): TGCGCCAGCAGCGGGGGTCGGCAGGGTAGGTACGAGCAGTACTTC. As protein: CASSGGRQGRYEQYF.